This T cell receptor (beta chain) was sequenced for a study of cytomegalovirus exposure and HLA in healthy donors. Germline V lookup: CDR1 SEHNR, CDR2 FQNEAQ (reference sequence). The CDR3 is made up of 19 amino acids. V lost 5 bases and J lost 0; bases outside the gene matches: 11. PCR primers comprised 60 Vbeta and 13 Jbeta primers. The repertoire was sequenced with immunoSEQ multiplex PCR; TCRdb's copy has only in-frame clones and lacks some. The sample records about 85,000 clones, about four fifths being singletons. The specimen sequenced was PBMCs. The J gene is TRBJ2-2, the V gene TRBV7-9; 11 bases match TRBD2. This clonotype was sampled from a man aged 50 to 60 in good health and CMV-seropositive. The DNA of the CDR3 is TGTGCCAGCAGCCCGAGTACGCGACTAGCGGGAACGAACACCGGGGAGCTGTTTTTT. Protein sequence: CASSPSTRLAGTNTGELFF. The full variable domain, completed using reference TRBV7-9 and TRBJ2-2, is DTGVSQNPRHKITKRGQNVTFRCDPISEHNRLYWYRQTLGQGPEFLTYFQNEAQLEKSRLLSDRFSAERPKGSFSTLEIQRTEQGDSAMYLCASSPSTRLAGTNTGELFFGEGSRLTVL.